This TCR beta chain was recovered during a study of shared clonotypes between healthy human individuals. Findings of the study overall: What naive subsets generally showed was a larger estimated richness than memory subsets showed. Sharing of clonotypes among donors was expected to vary with sequencing depth.

Study processing details: Junction-only immunoSEQ sequences carried no quality scores, so filtering differed. Libraries were prepared by immunoSEQ multiplex PCR; TCRdb keeps only in-frame clonotypes and omits some of them. That table supplies the V and J calls and clone size; D and trimming were determined from the DNA. The sample comprises 550,000 to 600,000 clones, roughly 98% of which are singletons, and around 0.3% rests with the top ten. In the case of this clone: What it binds is not known.

Only CD45RO-negative cells positively selected for CCR7 counted as naive CD8 cells, so terminally differentiated effector memory CD45RA+ cells were excluded. This CDR3 is built from 21 residues. The junction had 19 bases not matched to a gene; V was cut back by 4 bases and J by 4 bases. CDR1 is MGHRA and CDR2 is YSYEKL in the germline V gene. V gene TRBV4-1 combines with J gene TRBJ2-1, with 13 bases fitting TRBD2. The source of this sequence is a young man in good health. The source material was naive CD8+ T cells sorted from blood. In DNA form, the CDR3 reads TGCGCCAGCAGCCCACAGGGATCCGGGACTAGCGGGAAGGGGGGATACAATGAGCAGTTCTTC. It specifies CASSPQGSGTSGKGGYNEQFF.